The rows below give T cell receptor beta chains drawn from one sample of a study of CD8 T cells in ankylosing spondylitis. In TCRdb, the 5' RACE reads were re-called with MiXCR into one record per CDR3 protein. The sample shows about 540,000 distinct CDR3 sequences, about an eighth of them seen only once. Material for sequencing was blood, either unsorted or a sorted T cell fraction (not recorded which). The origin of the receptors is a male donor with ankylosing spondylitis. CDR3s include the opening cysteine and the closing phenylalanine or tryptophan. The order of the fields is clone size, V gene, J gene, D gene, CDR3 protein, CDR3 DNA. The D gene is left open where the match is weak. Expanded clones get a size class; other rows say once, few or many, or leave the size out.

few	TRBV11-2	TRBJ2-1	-	CASSLGQTTFASSYNEQFF	TGTGCCAGCAGCTTAGGTCAGACAACCTTTGCTAGCTCCTACAATGAGCAGTTCTTC
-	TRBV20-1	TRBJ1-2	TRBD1	CSARAGTGGYGYTF	TGCAGTGCTAGAGCGGGGACAGGGGGCTATGGCTACACCTTC
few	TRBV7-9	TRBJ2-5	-	CASSFGAGTQETQYF	TGTGCCAGCAGCTTCGGGGCAGGGACCCAAGAGACCCAGTACTTC
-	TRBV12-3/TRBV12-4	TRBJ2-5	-	CASEGEQETQYF	TGTGCCAGCGAGGGGGAACAAGAGACCCAGTACTTC
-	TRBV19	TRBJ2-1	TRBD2	CASSAGTREQFF	TGTGCCAGTAGTGCCGGGACTAGGGAGCAGTTCTTC
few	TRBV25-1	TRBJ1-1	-	CASSGVTPMNTEAFF	TGTGCCAGCAGTGGGGTTACACCCATGAACACTGAAGCTTTCTTT
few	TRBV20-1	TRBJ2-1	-	CSASSSSRGDNEQFF	TGCAGTGCTAGTAGTAGCTCGAGGGGGGACAATGAGCAGTTCTTC
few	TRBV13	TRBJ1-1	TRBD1	CASSPGQGGTFEAFF	TGTGCCAGCAGCCCCGGACAGGGCGGCACCTTTGAAGCTTTCTTT
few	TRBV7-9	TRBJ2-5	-	CASSLEPGRGETQYF	TGTGCCAGCAGCTTAGAACCAGGGAGAGGAGAGACCCAGTACTTC
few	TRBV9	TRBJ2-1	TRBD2	CASSGPGLAGYNEQFF	TGTGCCAGCAGCGGACCGGGACTAGCGGGGTACAATGAGCAGTTCTTC
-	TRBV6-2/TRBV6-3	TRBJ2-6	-	CASISGTPISSGANVLTF	TGTGCCAGCATTTCCGGGACACCTATTTCCTCTGGGGCCAACGTCCTGACTTTC